This is a list of T cell receptor beta chains from one sample in a study of T cell responses to AZD1222 COVID-19 vaccine. Only in-frame clones appear in the TCRdb table, and some are missing; sequencing was by immunoSEQ multiplex PCR. The sample includes some 81,000 clones, 70% to 90% of them seen just once. The sequencing used peripheral blood, collected 28 days after the second AZD1222 dose. The receptors were sampled from an adult who received the AZD1222 COVID-19 vaccine. CDR3s include the opening cysteine and the closing phenylalanine or tryptophan. Fields, in order: clone size, J gene, D gene, V gene, CDR3 DNA, CDR3 protein. D genes are given only for firm matches. A row's size may be missing; if present it is once, few, many or a size class.

abundance: -
j_gene: TRBJ1-1
d_gene: -
v_gene: TRBV14
CDR3nt: TGTGCCAGCAGCCAAGTGGGGCGTGAGTATGCTTTCTTT
CDR3aa: CASSQVGREYAFF

abundance: once
j_gene: TRBJ1-1
d_gene: TRBD1
v_gene: TRBV6-5
CDR3nt: TGTGCCAGCAGTTCGACAGGGGGCACTGAAGCTTTCTTT
CDR3aa: CASSSTGGTEAFF

abundance: -
j_gene: TRBJ2-2
d_gene: -
v_gene: TRBV5-1
CDR3nt: TGCGCCAGCAGCTTGGTACCCGGTCTAGACACCGGGGAGCTGTTTTTT
CDR3aa: CASSLVPGLDTGELFF

abundance: -
j_gene: TRBJ1-6
d_gene: -
v_gene: TRBV27
CDR3nt: TGTGCCAGCAGTAACACGAATAATTCACCCCTCCACTTT
CDR3aa: CASSNTNNSPLHF

abundance: -
j_gene: TRBJ2-3
d_gene: -
v_gene: TRBV7-2
CDR3nt: TGTGCCAGCAACTCCCTTGCCCGCACAGATACGCAGTATTTT
CDR3aa: CASNSLARTDTQYF

abundance: -
j_gene: TRBJ1-4
d_gene: -
v_gene: TRBV28
CDR3nt: TGTGCCAGCAGTTTAGGGGGTTCTAATGAAAAACTGTTTTTT
CDR3aa: CASSLGGSNEKLFF

abundance: -
j_gene: TRBJ2-7
d_gene: -
v_gene: TRBV28
CDR3nt: TGTGCCAGCAGTTTTCGTCGGGGCGAGCAGTACTTC
CDR3aa: CASSFRRGEQYF

abundance: -
j_gene: TRBJ2-1
d_gene: TRBD2
v_gene: TRBV28
CDR3nt: TGTGCCAGCAGTTCCCAGCTAGCGGGGGCCTACAATGAGCAGTTCTTC
CDR3aa: CASSSQLAGAYNEQFF

abundance: -
j_gene: TRBJ1-1
d_gene: -
v_gene: TRBV6-1
CDR3nt: TGTGCCAGCAGTGAAGCAGGGGGTCCCACTGAAGCTTTCTTT
CDR3aa: CASSEAGGPTEAFF

abundance: -
j_gene: TRBJ2-1
d_gene: TRBD2
v_gene: TRBV4-2
CDR3nt: TGTGCCAGCAGCCAAGAATGGCTAGCGGGAGGAAGTTCCTACAATGAGCAGTTCTTC
CDR3aa: CASSQEWLAGGSSYNEQFF

abundance: -
j_gene: TRBJ2-2
d_gene: -
v_gene: TRBV7-2
CDR3nt: TGTGCCAGCAGATCGAACACCGGGGAGCTGTTTTTT
CDR3aa: CASRSNTGELFF

abundance: once
j_gene: TRBJ2-1
d_gene: -
v_gene: TRBV19
CDR3nt: TGTGCCAGTAGTGGGGTTCGGGGGATGGGGTACAATGAGCAGTTCTTC
CDR3aa: CASSGVRGMGYNEQFF

abundance: -
j_gene: TRBJ1-3
d_gene: TRBD1
v_gene: TRBV7-9
CDR3nt: TGTGCCAGCAGTCTTGGGACAGGGCCTTCCTCTGGAAACACCATATATTTT
CDR3aa: CASSLGTGPSSGNTIYF

abundance: -
j_gene: TRBJ1-5
d_gene: TRBD1
v_gene: TRBV28
CDR3nt: TGTGCCAGCACTCTTCCGGCGAGACAGGGGCCCTTGTTTCGCAATCAGCCCCAGCATTTT
CDR3aa: CASTLPARQGPLFRNQPQHF

abundance: -
j_gene: TRBJ1-2
d_gene: -
v_gene: TRBV30
CDR3nt: TGTGCCTGGAGCGTTAACCATAAGGGTGGCTACACCTTC
CDR3aa: CAWSVNHKGGYTF

abundance: -
j_gene: TRBJ1-4
d_gene: -
v_gene: TRBV4-3
CDR3nt: TGCGCCAGCAGCTTGACGGGTGCAACTAATGAAAAACTGTTTTTT
CDR3aa: CASSLTGATNEKLFF

abundance: -
j_gene: TRBJ2-1
d_gene: TRBD2
v_gene: TRBV7-2
CDR3nt: TGTGCCAGCAGCCCCGAGCGGGGGGGCCGGCTTGAGCAGTTCTTC
CDR3aa: CASSPERGGRLEQFF

abundance: -
j_gene: TRBJ1-5
d_gene: -
v_gene: TRBV30
CDR3nt: TGTGCCTGGACTCCCACGCAGGGTCAGCCCCAGCATTTT
CDR3aa: CAWTPTQGQPQHF

abundance: -
j_gene: TRBJ1-4
d_gene: TRBD1
v_gene: TRBV7-9
CDR3nt: TGTGCCAGCAGCTTATGGAGGAGAACAGGGGCCACAACTAATGAAAAACTGTTTTTT
CDR3aa: CASSLWRRTGATTNEKLFF

abundance: -
j_gene: TRBJ1-3
d_gene: TRBD1
v_gene: TRBV9
CDR3nt: TGTGCCAGCAGCAGGACAGGGGGAAACACCATATATTTT
CDR3aa: CASSRTGGNTIYF

abundance: -
j_gene: TRBJ2-3
d_gene: -
v_gene: TRBV5-8
CDR3nt: TGTGCCAGCAGCTCCTCACCGGGAACCCACCCAGATACGCAGTATTTT
CDR3aa: CASSSSPGTHPDTQYF

abundance: -
j_gene: TRBJ1-5
d_gene: -
v_gene: TRBV9
CDR3nt: TGTGCCAGCAGCGTAGACGGCAGTCAGCGCAATCAGCCCCAGCATTTT
CDR3aa: CASSVDGSQRNQPQHF